The clone carrying this T cell receptor beta chain was detected only a few times. These data come from a study of patients and donors after allogeneic stem cell transplantation. The CDR3 runs to 14 residues. V was trimmed by 4 bases and J by 2 bases, leaving 12 bases between them. CDR1 and CDR2 (germline): SGHDT, YYEEEE. Each CDR3 protein is one row after TCRdb ran MiXCR on the RT-PCR reads. The table shows about 960,000 distinct CDR3 sequences, with roughly 17% occurring only once. This chain joins TRBV5-6 and TRBJ1-2; D remains ambiguous. Sample: blood, either unsorted or a sorted T cell fraction (not recorded which). The source is a human donor who was either an allogeneic HSCT recipient or a stem cell or donor lymphocyte infusion donor (not recorded which). It is not recorded whose cells these are; they may come from a transplant donor. The CDR3 coding sequence is TGTGCCAGCAGCCCCCGGAAGGAAAACTATGGCTACACCTTC. Translation: CASSPRKENYGYTF.